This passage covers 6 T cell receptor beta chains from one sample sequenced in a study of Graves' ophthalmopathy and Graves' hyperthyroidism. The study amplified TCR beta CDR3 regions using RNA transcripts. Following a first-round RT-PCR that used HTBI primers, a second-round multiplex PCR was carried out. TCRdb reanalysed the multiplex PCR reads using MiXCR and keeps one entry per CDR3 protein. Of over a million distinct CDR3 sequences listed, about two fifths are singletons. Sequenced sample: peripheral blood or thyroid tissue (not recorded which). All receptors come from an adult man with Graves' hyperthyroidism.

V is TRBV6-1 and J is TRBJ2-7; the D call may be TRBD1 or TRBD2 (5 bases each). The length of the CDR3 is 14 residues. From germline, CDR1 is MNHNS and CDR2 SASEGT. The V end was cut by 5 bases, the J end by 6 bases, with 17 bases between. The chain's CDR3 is CASSPLGAQTEQYF. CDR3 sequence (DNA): TGTGCCAGCAGTCCCCTCGGGGCTCAAACCGAGCAGTACTTC.

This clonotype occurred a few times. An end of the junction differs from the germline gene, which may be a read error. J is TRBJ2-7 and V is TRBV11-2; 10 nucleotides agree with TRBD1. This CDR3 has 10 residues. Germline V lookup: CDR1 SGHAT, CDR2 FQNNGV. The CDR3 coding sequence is TGTGCCAGCAAACGACAGGGGGCGCATTTC. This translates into CASKRQGAHF.

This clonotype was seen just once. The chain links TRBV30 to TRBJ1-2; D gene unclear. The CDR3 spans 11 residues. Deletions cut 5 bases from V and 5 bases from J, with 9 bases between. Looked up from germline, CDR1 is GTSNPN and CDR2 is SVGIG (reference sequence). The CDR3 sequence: CAWGVRYGYTF. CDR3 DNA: TGTGCCTGGGGGGTCCGTTATGGCTACACCTTC.

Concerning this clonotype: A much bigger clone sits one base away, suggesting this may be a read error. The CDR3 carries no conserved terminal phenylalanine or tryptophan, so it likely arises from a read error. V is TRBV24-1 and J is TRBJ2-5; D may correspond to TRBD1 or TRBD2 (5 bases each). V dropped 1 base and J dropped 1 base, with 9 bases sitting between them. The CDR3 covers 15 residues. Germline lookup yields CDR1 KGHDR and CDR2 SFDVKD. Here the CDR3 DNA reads TGTGCCACCAGTGATTTCGGGGACCCCCAAGAGACCCAGTACGTC. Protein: CATSDFGDPQETQYV.

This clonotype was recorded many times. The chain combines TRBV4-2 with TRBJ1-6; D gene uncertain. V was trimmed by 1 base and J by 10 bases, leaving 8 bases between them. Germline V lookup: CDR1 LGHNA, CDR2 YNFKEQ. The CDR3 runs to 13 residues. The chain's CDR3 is CASSQGKASPLHF. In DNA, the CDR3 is TGTGCCAGCAGCCAAGGGAAGGCCTCACCCCTCCACTTT.

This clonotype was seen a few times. The CDR3 here is CATSRGGTLQETQYF. DNA for the CDR3: TGTGCCACCAGCAGAGGGGGGACACTCCAAGAGACCCAGTACTTC. The J gene is TRBJ2-5, the V gene TRBV15, with D tentatively TRBD1 (6 bases). The CDR3 totals 15 residues. Trimming took off 1 base at V and 1 base at J, with 10 bases between the two ends. Germline CDR1 reads LNHNV; CDR2 reads YYDKDF (reference sequence).